The rows below give T cell receptor beta chains drawn from one sample of a study of breast tumors, draining lymph nodes, adjacent tissues. TCRdb ran MiXCR on the multiplex PCR reads and lists one entry per CDR3 protein. This repertoire shows fewer than 200,000 distinct CDR3 sequences, around 35% found once; its top ten account for more than 3.5%. Sequencing used axillary lymph node tissue. These TCRs come from a female donor with breast cancer. Some clones in this sample may be carry-over from other donors' samples. Each CDR3 is given with its conserved first and last residue. Each record gives: J gene, V gene, D gene, CDR3 protein. A D gene is named only where the DNA matches it firmly.

>TRBJ2-1|TRBV7-9|-
CASSLVFQGGKDEQLF
>TRBJ2-5|TRBV5-5|TRBD2
CASSPGGASGGISQETQYF
>TRBJ1-6|TRBV28|-
CASSPSQDYNSPLHF
>TRBJ1-3|TRBV12-3/TRBV12-4|-
CASSKQSYEQYFGRGNTIYF
>TRBJ1-5|TRBV20-1|-
CSARVAGQPQHF
>TRBJ1-5|TRBV27|-
CASSRSDSYSNQPQHF
>TRBJ1-3|TRBV11-2|-
CASSLGVRSSGNTIYF
>TRBJ1-2|TRBV15|-
CATSSPVRGANYGYTF
>TRBJ1-1|TRBV27|-
CASTRLGNTEAFF
>TRBJ2-3|TRBV7-3|TRBD2
CARRPGRGGARDTQYF
>TRBJ2-5|TRBV29-1|TRBD2
CSGLAGGAGSEETQYF
>TRBJ2-7|TRBV5-1|-
CASSLRDLLYEQYF
>TRBJ2-5|TRBV29-1|TRBD2
CSVRLAGGGRETQYF
>TRBJ1-4|TRBV5-8|TRBD1
CASSENRGLNEKLFF
>TRBJ2-7|TRBV9|TRBD1
CASSLGTTGGEQYF
>TRBJ2-7|TRBV7-2|TRBD1
CASSYDRGRSYEQHF
>TRBJ2-3|TRBV10-3|-
CAISESFTGYPDTQYF
>TRBJ2-6|TRBV24-1|-
CATSDRMAGANVLTF
>TRBJ2-5|TRBV5-1|TRBD1
CASSWRTGAETQYF